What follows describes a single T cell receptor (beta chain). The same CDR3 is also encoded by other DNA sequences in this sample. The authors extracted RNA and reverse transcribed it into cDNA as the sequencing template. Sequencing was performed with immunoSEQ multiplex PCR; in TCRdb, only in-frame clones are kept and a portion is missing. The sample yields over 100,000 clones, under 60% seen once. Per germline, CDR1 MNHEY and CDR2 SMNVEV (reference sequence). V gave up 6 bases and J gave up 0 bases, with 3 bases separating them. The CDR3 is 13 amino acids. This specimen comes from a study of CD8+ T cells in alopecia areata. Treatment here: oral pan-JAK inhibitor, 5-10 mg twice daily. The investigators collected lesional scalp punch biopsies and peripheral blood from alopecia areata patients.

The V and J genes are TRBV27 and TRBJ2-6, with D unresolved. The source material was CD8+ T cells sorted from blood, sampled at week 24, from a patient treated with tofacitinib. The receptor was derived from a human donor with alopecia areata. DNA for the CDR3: TGTGCCAGCAGCCTCTCTGGGGCCAACGTCCTGACTTTC. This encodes CASSLSGANVLTF.